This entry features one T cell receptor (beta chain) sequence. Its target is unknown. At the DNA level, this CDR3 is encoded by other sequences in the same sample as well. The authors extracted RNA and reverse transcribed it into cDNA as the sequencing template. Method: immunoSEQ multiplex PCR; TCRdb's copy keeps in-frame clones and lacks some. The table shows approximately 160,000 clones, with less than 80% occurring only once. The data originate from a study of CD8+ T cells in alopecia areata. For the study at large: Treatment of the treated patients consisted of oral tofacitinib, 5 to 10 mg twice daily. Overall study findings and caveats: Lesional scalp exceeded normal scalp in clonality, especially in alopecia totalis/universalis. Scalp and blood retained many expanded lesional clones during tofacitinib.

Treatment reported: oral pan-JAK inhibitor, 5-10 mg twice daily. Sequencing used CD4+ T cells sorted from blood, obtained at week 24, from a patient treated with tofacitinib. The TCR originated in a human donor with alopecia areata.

DNA for the CDR3: TGTGCCAGCAGCGTAGCGGGGGGGCACTACGAGCAGTACTTC. Translating gives CASSVAGGHYEQYF. This chain links TRBV9 with TRBJ2-7; TRBD2 matches at 8 bases. Germline CDR1 and CDR2: SGDLS and YYNGEE. The CDR3 sequence is 14 residues long. V was pared by 0 bases and J by 3 bases, with 2 bases of the junction left unmatched.